This T cell receptor beta chain was identified during a study of Tregs in tolerant kidney transplant recipients. Overall study context: Related graft donors supplied nonmyeloablative bone marrow transplants, and mixed chimerism was transient.

J gave up 6 bases and V 4 bases, and 5 bases lay outside the gene matches. The CDR3 runs 13 residues. Germline V gene sequence: CDR1 LNHDA, CDR2 SQIVND (reference sequence). Repertoires were generated with immunoSEQ multiplex PCR, while TCRdb's copy carries only in-frame clones and drops some. Among 50,000 to 85,000 clones listed, roughly 92% were seen once. The chain is built from TRBV19 and TRBJ2-7; 8 bases fit TRBD1. The receptor's source is a human donor who received a combined kidney and bone marrow transplant. The sequenced sample was CD8+ T cells from blood, obtained before the transplant. CDR3 region: CASSSETGVEQYF. Written as DNA, the CDR3 is TGTGCCAGTAGTAGCGAGACAGGGGTCGAGCAGTACTTC.